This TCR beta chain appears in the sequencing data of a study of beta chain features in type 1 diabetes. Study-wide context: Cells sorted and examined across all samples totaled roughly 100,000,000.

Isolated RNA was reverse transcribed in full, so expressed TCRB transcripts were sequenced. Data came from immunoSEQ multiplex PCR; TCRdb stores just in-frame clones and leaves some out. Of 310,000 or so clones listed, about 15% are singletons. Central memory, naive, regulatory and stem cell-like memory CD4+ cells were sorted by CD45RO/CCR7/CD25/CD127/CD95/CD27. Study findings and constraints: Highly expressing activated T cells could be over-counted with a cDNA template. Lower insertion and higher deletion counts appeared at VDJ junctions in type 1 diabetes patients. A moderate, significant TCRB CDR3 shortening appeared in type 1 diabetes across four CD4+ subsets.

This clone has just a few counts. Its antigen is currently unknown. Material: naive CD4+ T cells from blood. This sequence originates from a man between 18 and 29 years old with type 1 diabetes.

CDR3 bases: TGCAGCGTTGAAGTTCGGGACAGACCCACCGGGGAGCTGTTTTTT. It is translated as CSVEVRDRPTGELFF. The V gene is TRBV29-1, the J gene TRBJ2-2; TRBD1 aligns across 7 bases. The CDR3 sequence is 15 residues long. V lost 1 base, J lost 4 bases, and 6 bases stayed unmatched. Germline V gene data show CDR1 as SQVTM and CDR2 as ANQGSEA.